This T cell receptor beta chain came from a study of T cell repertoires in cytomegalovirus infection. Study-wide background: In public TCR beta signatures, there were indications of both CMV infection and matching HLA type. Study-wide findings and caveats: Summed frequency of shared TCR beta families picked out CMV carriers who also had the relevant HLA. CMV-specific TCR beta clonotypes restricted by HLA-C were the ones dominating the ex vivo response.

The sample holds many counts of this clonotype. Antigen specificity is unknown. In germline, CDR1 is MNHNS, CDR2 SASEGT. V was clipped by 8 bases and J by 4 bases, with 11 bases between them. The CDR3 runs 13 residues. TCRdb ran MiXCR on the reads and lists one entry per CDR3 protein. Of approximately 500,000 distinct CDR3 sequences in the sample, around 11% were seen once. The sequenced material came from PBMCs. This chain uses TRBV6-1 with TRBJ1-4, with a tentative D call TRBD1 (6 bases). The sequence derives from a human donor in good health (CMV status not recorded). Some clones in this sample may be carry-over from other donors' samples. The CDR3 sequence: CASRGQNNEKLFF. CDR3 DNA sequence: TGTGCCAGCCGCGGACAGAATAATGAAAAACTGTTTTTT.